This paragraph covers one T cell receptor (beta chain) sequence. The CDR3 totals 15 residues. Germline loops: CDR1 SNHLY, CDR2 FYNNEI. Trimming stripped 7 bases from V and 1 base from J, with 13 bases between. Quantitative molecular-barcoded 5'-RACE generated the TCR beta libraries. TCRdb itself ran the 5' RACE reads through MiXCR, one entry per CDR3 protein. Among approximately 200,000 distinct CDR3 sequences listed, 10% to 15% were seen once. This specimen comes from a study of CD8 T cells in ankylosing spondylitis. The chain couples TRBV2 to TRBJ2-2; possible D gene TRBD2, 5 bases. This TCR came from a male donor with ankylosing spondylitis or in good health (not recorded which). The sequencing input was blood, either unsorted or a sorted T cell fraction (not recorded which). CDR3 sequence reads: CASIRGSENTGELFF. The CDR3 DNA reads TGTGCCAGCATAAGAGGGTCGGAGAACACCGGGGAGCTGTTTTTT. Full variable domain (missing parts from reference TRBV2 and TRBJ2-2): EPEVTQTPSHQVTQMGQEVILRCVPISNHLYFYWYRQILGQKVEFLVSFYNNEISEKSEIFDDQFSVERPDGSNFTLKIRSTKLEDSAMYFCASIRGSENTGELFFGEGSRLTVL.